This T cell receptor (beta chain) derives from a study of OX40 agonist ivuxolimab in advanced cancers. Study-wide background: Those enrolled were roughly 85% male, with a mean age of roughly 60 years and ages from roughly 20 to 90. Study-level findings and limits: With doses of 0.1 to 3.0 mg/kg, CD4+ and CD8+ blood T cells had undergone clonal expansion by week 6.

Comment on this clone: Its antigen is not identified.

Clones were sequenced by immunoSEQ multiplex PCR, and TCRdb holds only the in-frame ones, with some missing. Among several thousand clones listed, approximately 70% were seen once. This TCR was recovered from an adult with an advanced solid tumor such as melanoma, head and neck, liver or kidney cancer. Sequenced material: CD4+ or CD8+ T cells sorted from blood, taken in a trial of the OX40 agonist ivuxolimab.

The CDR3 DNA is TGTGCCAGCAGCTTAAAGGACGCCTCCTACGAGCAGTACTTC. Its protein product is CASSLKDASYEQYF. This sequence joins TRBV5-4 and TRBJ2-7; D not certain. The ends were cut back, 2 bases at V and 0 bases at J, with 9 bases in the middle. The CDR3 loop spans 14 amino acids. The germline CDR1 and CDR2 sequences are SGHNT and YYREEE (reference sequence).